A single sample gave rise to the 24 T cell receptor beta chains below, sequenced in a study of blood T cell repertoires in COVID-19. Some clones are missing from TCRdb's copy, which holds only in-frame ones; the method was immunoSEQ multiplex PCR. The sample shows about 310,000 clones, around 90% of them seen only once. What was sequenced was peripheral blood. Receptor source: a man aged 45 to 65 with active or convalescent COVID-19.

The chain carries TRBV6-2 or TRBV6-3 and TRBJ2-5, with D tentatively TRBD1 (6 bases). V lost 2 bases and J 5 bases, leaving 18 bases between the germline ends. The CDR3 totals 16 residues. Germline V lookup: CDR1 MNHEY, CDR2 SVGEGT. The CDR3 reads CASSYTDRGNWETQYF. The CDR3, as DNA: TGTGCCAGCAGTTACACAGATAGGGGGAATTGGGAGACCCAGTACTTC.

This chain links TRBV6-4 with TRBJ2-5; maybe TRBD1 (5 bases). CDR1 and CDR2 (germline): MRHNA, SNTAGT. Trimming pared 7 bases from V and 3 bases from J, leaving 12 bases between. The CDR3 spans 13 residues. The CDR3 spells CASTEGVEETQYF. The CDR3 DNA reads TGTGCCAGCACCGAAGGGGTGGAAGAGACCCAGTACTTC.

The rearrangement joins TRBV7-2 to TRBJ1-2; 9 bases align to TRBD1. Trimming at V came to 0 bases and at J to 2 bases, leaving 4 bases not matched to a gene. The CDR3 is made up of 16 amino acids. CDR1 is SGHTA, CDR2 FQGNSA, per germline. The CDR3 loop is CASSLAPGTGNYGYTF. For the CDR3, the DNA is TGTGCCAGCAGCTTAGCGCCTGGGACAGGGAACTATGGCTACACCTTC. Combining the CDR3 with reference TRBV7-2 and TRBJ1-2 gives the whole variable domain GAGVSQSPSNKVTEKGKDVELRCDPISGHTALYWYRQSLGQGLEFLIYFQGNSAPDKSGLPSDRFSAERTGGSVSTLTIQRTQQEDSAVYLCASSLAPGTGNYGYTFGSGTRLTVV.

This clone was observed a handful of times. The sample contains more than one DNA sequence encoding this CDR3. This chain connects TRBV25-1 to TRBJ1-2, with 8 bases identical to TRBD1. V dropped 0 bases and J dropped 5; count of bases not matched to a gene: 5. The CDR3 loop spans 15 amino acids. Germline-derived CDR1 and CDR2 are MGHDK and SYGVNS. CDR3 bases: TGTGCCAGCAGTGAATACCAGGGGGCAGGGTATGGCTACACCTTC. Translated: CASSEYQGAGYGYTF.

The V and J genes are TRBV6-2 or TRBV6-3 and TRBJ2-2; 10 nucleotides line up with TRBD2. The CDR3 runs to 17 residues. Per germline, CDR1 MNHEY and CDR2 SVGEGT. The ends lost 7 bases at V and 7 bases at J; junction bases unmatched: 15. In DNA form, the CDR3 reads TGTGCCAGCACCCCCCGAGGGGGGACTAGCGTTCACGGGGAGCTGTTTTTT. Protein sequence: CASTPRGGTSVHGELFF.

The DNA of the CDR3 is TGCGCCAGCAGCACCACCCAGGGGATGGCCAAAAACATTCAGTACTTC. It translates to CASSTTQGMAKNIQYF. J is TRBJ2-4 and V is TRBV5-1; D possibly corresponds to TRBD1 (6 bases). CDR3 length equals 16 residues. Between the trimmed V and J ends, which lost 4 bases and 1 base, there was a span of 15 bases. Germline V gene data show CDR1 as SGHRS and CDR2 as YFSETQ.

The V and J genes are TRBV10-3 and TRBJ1-1, with TRBD1 as a possible D gene (5 bases). V dropped 2 bases and J dropped 3 bases, with 7 bases sitting between them. CDR1 ENHRY and CDR2 SYGVKD come from the germline V gene. The length of the CDR3 is 13 residues. CDR3 in amino acids: CAISEDRDTEAFF. CDR3 in DNA: TGTGCCATCAGTGAGGACAGAGACACTGAAGCTTTCTTT.

The V call is TRBV4-3, the J call TRBJ2-3, with TRBD1 identical over 7 bases. The germline gives CDR1 LGHNA, CDR2 YSLEER. The junction had 12 bases not matched to a gene; V was cut back by 2 bases and J by 4 bases. The CDR3 extends over 17 amino acids. The CDR3 sequence is CASSQQGYTGDPDTQYF. CDR3 nucleotides: TGCGCCAGCAGCCAACAAGGATACACAGGGGACCCAGATACGCAGTATTTT.

This rearrangement joins TRBV27 to TRBJ2-7; 7 bases agree with TRBD1. Per germline, CDR1 MNHEY and CDR2 SMNVEV (reference sequence). V trimming: 3 bases; J trimming: 3 bases; junction bases outside the gene matches: 2. This CDR3 has 13 amino acids. The CDR3 region has the DNA TGTGCCAGCAGTTTGCACAGGGGCTACGAGCAGTACTTC. Translation: CASSLHRGYEQYF.

The rearrangement uses TRBV21-1 and TRBJ2-2; TRBD2, the table's D call, lacks a check against the DNA. TRBV21-1 is a known pseudogene. The CDR3 length is 22 residues. The CDR3 bases are TGTGCCAGCAGCAAAAAGGGGGGTTCCGGGATTTGTAGCGGGGCGGACACCGGGGAGCTGTTTTTT. This translates into CASSKKGGSGICSGADTGELFF.

The table lists this clone with a few counts. V and J are TRBV6-1 and TRBJ2-5; TRBD1 matches 7 bases. The CDR3 is made up of 18 amino acids. After removal of 1 base from V and 0 bases from J, the junction contained 11 bases not matched to a gene. Germline V lookup: CDR1 MNHNS, CDR2 SASEGT. This CDR3 is CASSEGFKGGRYQETQYF. The CDR3 DNA follows: TGTGCCAGCAGTGAAGGATTTAAAGGGGGCAGGTACCAAGAGACCCAGTACTTC.

V is TRBV7-2 and J is TRBJ2-7, with 8 bases aligning to TRBD1. CDR1 is SGHTA and CDR2 is FQGNSA in the germline V gene. V trimming: 5 bases; J trimming: 5 bases; junction bases outside the gene matches: 8. The CDR3 covers 14 residues. In DNA form, the CDR3 reads TGTGCCAGCAGCCTCCTACCGGACAGGGACGAGCAGTACTTC. Its protein product is CASSLLPDRDEQYF.

In its sample, this clone was seen a few times. The rearrangement uses TRBV27 and TRBJ1-2, with D possibly matching TRBD1 (5 bases). The CDR3 extends over 15 amino acids. Between the trimmed V and J ends, which lost 5 bases and 6 bases, there was a span of 19 bases. Germline-derived CDR1 and CDR2 are MNHEY and SMNVEV (reference sequence). CDR3 DNA: TGTGCCAGCAGTCTCTTTAGGGGTGACACTGATGGCTACACCTTC. It translates to CASSLFRGDTDGYTF.

This clone was picked up a small number of times. The gene calls are TRBV5-1 and TRBJ2-7; 7 bases are shared with TRBD1. With V trimmed by 3 bases and J by 4 bases, 10 bases remained unmatched. This CDR3 has 15 amino acids. CDR1 SGHRS and CDR2 YFSETQ come from the germline V gene. The CDR3 bases are TGCGCCAGCAGCTCCCCTAAGGGACAGAAATACGAGCAGTACTTC. Translating gives CASSSPKGQKYEQYF. The full variable domain, rest sourced from reference TRBV5-1 and TRBJ2-7, is KAGVTQTPRYLIKTRGQQVTLSCSPISGHRSVSWYQQTPGQGLQFLFEYFSETQRNKGNFPGRFSGRQFSNSRSEMNVSTLELGDSALYLCASSSPKGQKYEQYFGPGTRLTVT.

This chain uses TRBV7-6 with TRBJ2-2; 8 positions agree with TRBD1. Looked up from germline, CDR1 is SGHVS and CDR2 is FNYEAQ. The CDR3 runs to 18 residues. Germline trimming cut 0 bases from V and 4 bases from J; bases unmatched to any gene: 10. DNA for the CDR3: TGTGCCAGCAGCTTAGCGAACAGGGGGTATATGGGCACCGGGGAGCTGTTTTTT. Amino acids: CASSLANRGYMGTGELFF.

V and J are TRBV6-5 and TRBJ1-4; 8 nucleotides line up with TRBD1. V lost 6 bases, J lost 5 bases, and 5 bases stayed unmatched. This CDR3 comprises 14 residues. In germline, CDR1 is MNHEY, CDR2 SVGAGI. Written as DNA, the CDR3 is TGTGCCAGCAGGGACAGGGCGGAAAATGAAAAACTGTTTTTT. Protein sequence: CASRDRAENEKLFF.

The rearrangement links TRBV6-5 to TRBJ2-1, with a possible D match to TRBD2 (6 bases). Germline CDR1 reads MNHEY; CDR2 reads SVGAGI. Trimming cost V 2 bases and J 3 bases, with 8 bases left between them. CDR3 length: 14 residues. In DNA form, the CDR3 reads TGTGCCAGCAGTTACGGGACTCTCTACAATGAGCAGTTCTTC. This codes for CASSYGTLYNEQFF.

This clone was counted a few times. The CDR3 loop is CASSLGGEDQPQHF. CDR3 sequence (DNA): TGTGCCAGCAGCTTGGGGGGGGAGGATCAGCCCCAGCATTTT. The V gene is TRBV11-2, the J gene TRBJ1-5, with D perhaps matching TRBD1 (5 bases). Germline CDR1 is SGHAT and CDR2 is FQNNGV. The CDR3 covers 14 residues. The germline V and J ends were trimmed by 3 bases and 5 bases, with 11 bases remaining between them.

The V call is TRBV3-1 (or the pseudogene TRBV3-2), the J call TRBJ1-4; tentatively, D is TRBD1 (5 bases). Trimming took 5 bases from V and 4 from J, leaving 11 bases between them. The CDR3 is made up of 14 amino acids. CDR1 is LGHDT, CDR2 YNNKEL, per germline (reference sequence). For the CDR3, the DNA is TGTGCCAGCAGCGACAGCTCCCATAATGAAAAACTGTTTTTT. Protein sequence: CASSDSSHNEKLFF.

This clone was counted a few times. This chain connects TRBV7-2 to TRBJ1-1; D is undetermined. Germline CDR1 is SGHTA and CDR2 is FQGNSA. The CDR3 is 14 residues long. V gave up 3 bases and J gave up 1 base, with 9 bases separating them. The DNA of the CDR3 is TGTGCCAGCAGCTTCGCAGACTCGAACACTGAAGCTTTCTTT. Translation gives CASSFADSNTEAFF.

The chain has TRBV11-3 and TRBJ2-2; D might be TRBD2 (6 bases). This CDR3 spans 13 amino acids. V gave up 3 bases and J gave up 6 bases, with 8 bases separating them. Germline V lookup: CDR1 SGHNT, CDR2 YENEEA. The CDR3 sequence is CASSLGEAGELFF. DNA of the CDR3: TGTGCCAGCAGCTTGGGGGAGGCCGGGGAGCTGTTTTTT. Drawing the rest from reference TRBV11-3 and TRBJ2-2, the complete variable domain is EAGVVQSPRYKIIEKKQPVAFWCNPISGHNTLYWYLQNLGQGPELLIRYENEEAVDDSQLPKDRFSAERLKGVDSTLKIQPAELGDSAVYLCASSLGEAGELFFGEGSRLTVL.

The rearrangement uses TRBV3-1 (or the pseudogene TRBV3-2) and TRBJ1-2; D might be TRBD1 (6 bases). V dropped 1 base and J dropped 7 bases, with 13 bases sitting between them. Per germline, CDR1 LGHDT and CDR2 YNNKEL (reference sequence). The CDR3 sequence is 14 residues long. The CDR3 reads CASSQGGTNGGYTF. DNA for the CDR3: TGTGCCAGCAGCCAAGGAGGGACAAATGGTGGCTACACCTTC.

This chain uses TRBV5-6 with TRBJ1-2; TRBD1 matches 7 bases. Germline CDR1 reads SGHDT; CDR2 reads YYEEEE. The V gene end was trimmed by 4 bases and the J gene end by 4 bases; junction bases not matched to a gene: 10. The CDR3 runs 15 residues. CDR3 sequence reads: CASSTGASGGYGYTF. The CDR3, as DNA: TGTGCCAGCAGCACCGGGGCCTCAGGGGGCTATGGCTACACCTTC.

The gene calls are TRBV7-2 and TRBJ2-7; 12 bases agree with TRBD1. From germline, CDR1 is SGHTA and CDR2 FQGNSA. CDR3 length: 14 residues. V dropped 5 bases and J dropped 6; count of bases not matched to a gene: 5. DNA of the CDR3: TGTGCCAGCAGCACCCGGGACAGGGGGCCCGAGCAGTACTTC. Its translation: CASSTRDRGPEQYF.